The source of this TCR beta chain is a study of blood T cell repertoires in COVID-19. Across the study: The United States, Italy and Spain supplied acute and convalescent COVID-19 samples. PBMCs, B-cell-depleted T cells, or T cells provided the cDNA or gDNA that made up the material.

TCRdb keeps only in-frame clones here, not all; method: immunoSEQ multiplex PCR. Of approximately 530,000 clones detected, roughly nine tenths appear once; the ten largest clones hold 7.8%. The CDR3 has 14 residues. V lost 7 bases to trimming and J lost 4 bases, with 16 bases between them. Germline assignment: CDR1 GTSNPN and CDR2 SVGIG (reference sequence). The clonotype was recovered from a woman aged 45 to 65 with COVID-19, enrolled during active disease. The V gene is TRBV30, the J gene TRBJ1-4; a weak D match, TRBD1 (6 bases). Sequenced: peripheral blood. CDR3 loop: CASKDRPLNEKLFF. The CDR3 DNA sequence: TGTGCCTCCAAAGACAGGCCCCTTAATGAAAAACTGTTTTTT.